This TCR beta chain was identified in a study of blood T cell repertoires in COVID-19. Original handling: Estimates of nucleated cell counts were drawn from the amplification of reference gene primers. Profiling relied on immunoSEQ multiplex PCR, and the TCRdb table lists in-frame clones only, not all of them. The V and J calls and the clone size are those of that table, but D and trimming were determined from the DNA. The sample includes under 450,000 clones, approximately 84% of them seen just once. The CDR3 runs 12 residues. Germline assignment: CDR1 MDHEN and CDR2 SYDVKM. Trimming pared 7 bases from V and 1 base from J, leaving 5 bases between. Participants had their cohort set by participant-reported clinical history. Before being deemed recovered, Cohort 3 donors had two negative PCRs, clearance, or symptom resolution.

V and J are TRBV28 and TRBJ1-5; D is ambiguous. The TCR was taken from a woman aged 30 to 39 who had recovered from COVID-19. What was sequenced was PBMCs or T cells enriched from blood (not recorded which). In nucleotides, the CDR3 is TGTGCCAGCACTGTCAGCAATCAGCCCCAGCATTTT. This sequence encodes CASTVSNQPQHF. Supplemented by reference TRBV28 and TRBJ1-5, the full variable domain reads DVKVTQSSRYLVKRTGEKVFLECVQDMDHENMFWYRQDPGLGLRLIYFSYDVKMKEKGDIPEGYSVSREKKERFSLILESASTNQTSMYLCASTVSNQPQHFGDGTRLSIL.